The 16 T cell receptor beta chains below come from one sample, sequenced in a study of PD-1 blockade in classical Hodgkin lymphoma. The time point here: cycle 4 day 1 (C4D1), after less than 7 weeks of nivolumab. Relapses following autologous stem cell transplantation were seen in all patients, with brentuximab vedotin exposure varying. TCRdb's table, derived via immunoSEQ multiplex PCR, lists solely in-frame clones and lacks some. In the table there are approximately 38,000 clones, around four fifths of which are singletons. The sample consisted of peripheral blood mononuclear cells (PBMCs), taken before the fourth cycle of nivolumab. The receptors were sampled from a human donor with classical Hodgkin lymphoma.

V gene TRBV28 combines with J gene TRBJ2-2; no firm D call. V lost 6 bases and J 5 bases, leaving 13 bases between the germline ends. The CDR3 extends over 14 amino acids. The germline V gene has CDR1 MDHEN and CDR2 SYDVKM. In DNA form, the CDR3 reads TGTGCCAGCAGCCCAGGACCAAGTACCGGGGAGCTGTTTTTT. This encodes CASSPGPSTGELFF.

The rearrangement uses TRBV7-2 and TRBJ2-1, with 10 positions matching TRBD1. Germline loops: CDR1 SGHTA, CDR2 FQGNSA. The V gene end was trimmed by 3 bases and the J gene end by 6 bases; junction bases not matched to a gene: 5. The CDR3 has 15 amino acids. CDR3 amino acids: CASSFGQGGRNEQFF. In DNA, the CDR3 is TGTGCCAGCAGCTTTGGACAGGGGGGCCGCAATGAGCAGTTCTTC.

The J gene is TRBJ2-3, the V gene TRBV11-3; unclear D gene. Trimming shortened V by 1 base and J by 3 bases, and 11 bases separated the two germline ends. Germline V gives CDR1 SGHNT, CDR2 YENEEA. CDR3 length: 15 residues. CDR3 sequence reads: CASSLGVSVTDTQYF. CDR3 coding DNA: TGTGCCAGCAGCTTAGGGGTCAGTGTTACAGATACGCAGTATTTT.

The genes are TRBV19 and TRBJ2-5, with a possible D match to TRBD2 (6 bases). Germline CDR1 reads LNHDA; CDR2 reads SQIVND (reference sequence). V was pared by 5 bases and J by 5 bases, with 30 bases between. The CDR3 consists of 19 residues. The CDR3 spells CASSGDYRGYTPEGETQYF. CDR3 DNA: TGTGCCAGTAGTGGAGATTATCGGGGATATACACCGGAGGGGGAGACCCAGTACTTC.

The gene calls are TRBV10-3 and TRBJ1-5; D gene uncertain. Germline CDR1 is ENHRY and CDR2 is SYGVKD. The CDR3 spans 15 residues. CDR3 nucleotides: TGTGCGACCAAACGGGGAATCCTTTTGGGGCAGCCCCAGCATTTT. This encodes CATKRGILLGQPQHF.

The chain is built from TRBV18 and TRBJ2-3, with D perhaps matching TRBD2 (6 bases). Trimming pared 3 bases from V and 6 bases from J, leaving 10 bases between. Germline V gene data show CDR1 as KGHSH and CDR2 as LQKENI. The CDR3 totals 13 residues. CDR3 sequence reads: CASSPGGVDTQYF. The CDR3 DNA is TGTGCCAGCTCACCCGGAGGGGTGGATACGCAGTATTTT.

The chain combines TRBV19 with TRBJ2-2, with unresolved D. This CDR3 contains 16 residues. The V end lost 3 bases, the J end lost 6 bases, and 17 bases lay between the germline ends. CDR1 and CDR2 from the germline V gene are LNHDA and SQIVND (reference sequence). The CDR3 bases are TGTGCCAGTAGTATGGCGGTCGTTCACCCCCCCGGGGAGCTGTTTTTT. Translating it yields CASSMAVVHPPGELFF.

This sequence joins TRBV27 and TRBJ1-1; D unclear. The V end was cut by 5 bases, the J end by 9 bases, with 19 bases between. The CDR3 length is 14 residues. Germline assignment: CDR1 MNHEY and CDR2 SMNVEV (reference sequence). The CDR3 region is CASSPAPNPWKAFF. Here the CDR3 DNA reads TGTGCCAGCAGTCCCGCCCCAAACCCTTGGAAAGCTTTCTTT.

The V gene is TRBV10-1, the J gene TRBJ2-5; tentatively, D is TRBD1 or TRBD2 (5 bases each). The V end lost 3 bases, the J end lost 5 bases, and 16 bases lay between the germline ends. The germline V gene has CDR1 WNHNN and CDR2 SYGVQD (reference sequence). The CDR3 spans 15 residues. CDR3 sequence (DNA): TGCGCCAGCAGTGATACAGGACAACCGGGGGAGACCCAGTACTTC. Its protein is CASSDTGQPGETQYF.

The V gene is TRBV4-2, the J gene TRBJ1-4; D is perhaps TRBD1 (6 bases). Germline assignment: CDR1 LGHNA and CDR2 YNFKEQ. The CDR3 runs to 15 residues. V was pared by 1 base and J by 8 bases, with 14 bases between. CDR3 protein: CASSQAGAPSEKLFF. The CDR3 nucleotides are TGTGCCAGCAGCCAAGCAGGGGCCCCCTCCGAAAAACTGTTTTTT.

The CDR3 DNA follows: TGTGCCAGCAGCTTAGGGACAGGGACTTCCTACGAGCAGTACTTC. Translating gives CASSLGTGTSYEQYF. V and J are TRBV11-2 and TRBJ2-7, with 8 bases lining up with TRBD1. The CDR3 has 15 amino acids. Germline V lookup: CDR1 SGHAT, CDR2 FQNNGV. J lost 1 base, V lost 1 base, and 3 bases had no gene match.

The V gene is TRBV6-1, the J gene TRBJ1-2; no reliable D call. Germline CDR1 MNHNS, CDR2 SASEGT. The CDR3 sequence is 14 residues long. Trimming stripped 4 bases from V and 7 bases from J, with 16 bases between. The CDR3 here is CASSADRQSGGYTF. CDR3 DNA: TGTGCCAGCAGTGCGGACCGTCAATCGGGTGGCTACACCTTC.

The rearrangement joins TRBV6-1 to TRBJ1-1; 8 nucleotides match TRBD1. V shed 4 bases, J shed 0 bases, and the junction held 7 bases outside the gene matches. CDR1 and CDR2 from the germline V gene are MNHNS and SASEGT. The CDR3 totals 16 residues. CDR3 in DNA: TGTGCCAGCAGTGCCGGGACAGGACAAATGAACACTGAAGCTTTCTTT. Translating gives CASSAGTGQMNTEAFF.

This chain uses TRBV7-9 with TRBJ2-1, with TRBD1 identical over 9 bases. In germline, CDR1 is SEHNR, CDR2 FQNEAQ (reference sequence). The CDR3 sequence is 18 residues long. The V and J ends lost 4 bases and 2 bases, in that order; junction bases with no gene match: 12. The CDR3 coding sequence is TGTGCCAGCAGCTCGGGGGGACCGGGACAGGGCCCCTACAATGAGCAGTTCTTC. This translates into CASSSGGPGQGPYNEQFF. Full variable domain (outside the CDR3, taken from reference TRBV7-9 and TRBJ2-1): DTGVSQNPRHKITKRGQNVTFRCDPISEHNRLYWYRQTLGQGPEFLTYFQNEAQLEKSRLLSDRFSAERPKGSFSTLEIQRTEQGDSAMYLCASSSGGPGQGPYNEQFFGPGTRLTVL.

The rearrangement links TRBV5-6 to TRBJ2-7; D tentatively reads TRBD1 or TRBD2 (6 bases each). V was shortened by 2 bases and J by 4 bases, with 13 bases between the two germline ends. The length of the CDR3 is 14 residues. Germline-derived CDR1 and CDR2 are SGHDT and YYEEEE. The CDR3 sequence is CASSFSGAGYEQYF. In DNA, the CDR3 is TGTGCCAGCAGCTTCTCGGGGGCAGGTTACGAGCAGTACTTC.

This clone has only a few counts. The V gene is TRBV19, the J gene TRBJ1-5, with a tentative D call TRBD1 (6 bases). V was pared by 4 bases and J by 6 bases, with 16 bases between. The germline gives CDR1 LNHDA, CDR2 SQIVND (reference sequence). The CDR3 has 15 residues. The CDR3 DNA reads TGTGCCAGTAGTACCGGGACAAGGGTGAGTCAGCCCCAGCATTTT. Translation: CASSTGTRVSQPQHF. The full variable domain, completed using reference TRBV19 and TRBJ1-5, is DGGITQSPKYLFRKEGQNVTLSCEQNLNHDAMYWYRQDPGQGLRLIYYSQIVNDFQKGDIAEGYSVSREKKESFPLTVTSAQKNPTAFYLCASSTGTRVSQPQHFGDGTRLSIL.